This entry lists 28 T cell receptor beta chains sequenced from one sample in a study of blood T cell repertoires in COVID-19. Repertoires were generated with immunoSEQ multiplex PCR, while TCRdb's copy carries only in-frame clones and drops some. This sample has 250,000 or so clones, with roughly 85% found just once. Sequenced: PBMCs or T cells enriched from blood (not recorded which). The receptors derive from a woman in her 50s who had been exposed to COVID-19.

The chain recombines TRBV30 with TRBJ2-3; possible D gene TRBD2, 5 bases. Germline V gives CDR1 GTSNPN, CDR2 SVGIG (reference sequence). The CDR3 covers 14 residues. Between the trimmed V and J ends, which lost 6 bases and 1 base, there was a span of 14 bases. The CDR3 sequence is CACATGKGTDTQYF. CDR3 DNA sequence: TGTGCCTGTGCTACGGGGAAGGGCACAGATACGCAGTATTTT. The variable domain in full, completed from reference TRBV30 and TRBJ2-3, reads SQTIHQWPATLVQPVGSPLSLECTVEGTSNPNLYWYRQAAGRGLQLLFYSVGIGQISSEVPQNLSASRPQDRQFILSSKKLLLSDSGFYLCACATGKGTDTQYFGPGTRLTVL.

The chain recombines TRBV11-2 with TRBJ1-6; D is possibly TRBD1 (5 bases). Germline V CDR1 and CDR2: SGHAT, FQNNGV. There are 14 residues in the CDR3. Trimming shortened V by 3 bases and J by 9 bases, and 12 bases separated the two germline ends. DNA for the CDR3: TGTGCCAGCAGCTTCCTACAGGAGAGTTCACCCCTCCACTTT. Amino acids: CASSFLQESSPLHF.

The genes are TRBV6-5 and TRBJ2-6; D is uncertain. Per germline, CDR1 MNHEY and CDR2 SVGAGI. Trimming took 9 bases from V and 0 from J, leaving 6 bases between them. The CDR3 contains 13 residues. This chain's CDR3 is CASRNSGANVLTF. The CDR3 DNA reads TGTGCCAGTAGAAACTCTGGGGCCAACGTCCTGACTTTC.

The chain is built from TRBV15 and TRBJ2-3; D gene uncertain. Deletions cut 1 base from V and 1 base from J, with 12 bases between. The CDR3 spans 16 residues. CDR1 and CDR2 (germline): LNHNV, YYDKDF (reference sequence). The CDR3 is CATSRAADSGTDTQYF. In DNA, the CDR3 is TGTGCCACCAGCAGAGCTGCCGACTCGGGCACAGATACGCAGTATTTT. Filled out from reference TRBV15 and TRBJ2-3, the complete variable domain reads DAMVIQNPRYQVTQFGKPVTLSCSQTLNHNVMYWYQQKSSQAPKLLFHYYDKDFNNEADTPDNFQSRRPNTSFCFLDIRSPGLGDTAMYLCATSRAADSGTDTQYFGPGTRLTVL.

The rearrangement uses TRBV5-1 and TRBJ2-7, with D maybe TRBD1 (5 bases). CDR3 length: 14 residues. Trimming removed 7 bases from V and 3 bases from J, with 17 bases in between. The germline V gene has CDR1 SGHRS and CDR2 YFSETQ. This chain's CDR3 is CASATGPTLYEQYF. The CDR3 region has the DNA TGCGCCAGCGCTACAGGTCCCACCCTCTACGAGCAGTACTTC.

V gene TRBV9 combines with J gene TRBJ1-1; D is unclear. Germline CDR1 is SGDLS and CDR2 is YYNGEE. The CDR3 consists of 14 residues. V was cut by 0 bases and J by 5 bases, with 11 bases left in between. For the CDR3, the DNA is TGTGCCAGCAGCGTAGGAATGAGAGGAACTGAAGCTTTCTTT. Protein product: CASSVGMRGTEAFF.

The rearrangement links TRBV6-5 to TRBJ2-2; no clear D. Germline V gene sequence: CDR1 MNHEY, CDR2 SVGAGI. CDR3 length equals 11 residues. The V and J ends lost 6 bases and 5 bases respectively, with 4 bases between them. The CDR3 spells CASSQTGELFF. CDR3 DNA sequence: TGTGCCAGCAGCCAGACCGGGGAGCTGTTTTTT.

The gene calls are TRBV19 and TRBJ2-2; TRBD1 agrees at 10 bases. The V segment lost 8 bases and the J segment 1 base; nucleotides outside the gene matches: 4. The CDR3 has 15 residues. CDR1 is LNHDA, CDR2 SQIVND, per germline (reference sequence). Written as DNA, the CDR3 is TGTGCCAGTGGAGACAGGGGGCGGAACACCGGGGAGCTGTTTTTT. As protein: CASGDRGRNTGELFF.

The chain is built from TRBV7-8 and TRBJ1-5; 8 bases are shared with TRBD1. The length of the CDR3 is 17 residues. The junction had 8 bases not matched to a gene; V was cut back by 2 bases and J by 2 bases. Germline CDR1 is SGHVS and CDR2 is FQNEAQ. As DNA, the CDR3 is TGTGCCAGCAGCTTACTGGGACAGGTTATGGGCAATCAGCCCCAGCATTTT. The encoded protein is CASSLLGQVMGNQPQHF.

This rearrangement joins TRBV9 to TRBJ2-1; the D gene is possibly TRBD2 (6 bases). The CDR3 loop spans 14 amino acids. Trimming removed 0 bases at V and 9 bases at J, with 13 bases between. CDR1 and CDR2 (germline): SGDLS, YYNGEE. The CDR3 region is CASSVVDSGGEQFF. The DNA of the CDR3 is TGTGCCAGCAGCGTAGTTGATAGCGGCGGTGAGCAGTTCTTC.

The chain employs TRBV19 and TRBJ2-4; D call uncertain. Trimming left V 5 bases short and J 1 base short, with 9 bases between. The CDR3 is 14 residues long. Germline CDR1 and CDR2: LNHDA and SQIVND (reference sequence). CDR3 DNA: TGTGCCAGTAGTGTAACGGGTGCCAAAAACATTCAGTACTTC. Translation: CASSVTGAKNIQYF.

The V gene is TRBV15, the J gene TRBJ1-1, with D possibly matching TRBD1 (6 bases). Germline-derived CDR1 and CDR2 are LNHNV and YYDKDF (reference sequence). CDR3 size: 17 residues. Deletions cut 0 bases from V and 6 bases from J, with 20 bases between. This CDR3 is CATSRDWSGGRGAEAFF. CDR3 nucleotide sequence: TGTGCCACCAGCAGAGATTGGAGTGGGGGCCGGGGCGCTGAAGCTTTCTTT.

A few counts support this clone. This rearrangement joins TRBV5-6 to TRBJ2-1; 9 nucleotides align to TRBD2. The CDR3 is 15 residues long. The V segment lost 4 bases and the J segment 7 bases; nucleotides outside the gene matches: 9. The germline V gene has CDR1 SGHDT and CDR2 YYEEEE. CDR3 sequence: CASSPLAGGRNEQFF. The CDR3 nucleotides read TGTGCCAGCAGCCCACTGGCGGGGGGGAGGAATGAGCAGTTCTTC.

On this clone: Different DNA sequences within this sample yield the same CDR3. The gene calls are TRBV11-2 and TRBJ2-7; D remains unclear. The ends were cut back, 4 bases at V and 3 bases at J, with 4 bases in the middle. The CDR3 has 11 residues. The germline V gene has CDR1 SGHAT and CDR2 FQNNGV. The chain's CDR3 is CASSSFYEQYF. The CDR3 DNA reads as TGTGCCAGCAGCTCCTTCTACGAGCAGTACTTC.

V and J are TRBV5-8 and TRBJ2-7; D is uncertain. This CDR3 is 13 amino acids long. The ends were cut back, 3 bases at V and 0 bases at J, with 7 bases in the middle. CDR1 is SGHTS and CDR2 is YDEGEE in the germline V gene. The CDR3 DNA is TGTGCCAGCAGCTCCTCGAGCTCCTACGAGCAGTACTTC. Translation gives CASSSSSSYEQYF.

J is TRBJ1-2 and V is TRBV5-6, with 10 bases aligning to TRBD1. Trimming cost V 1 base and J 5 bases; bases outside gene matches: 5. The CDR3 contains 15 residues. CDR1 and CDR2 from the germline V gene are SGHDT and YYEEEE. DNA for the CDR3: TGTGCCAGCAGCTTGCCCGGACAGGGGGGATATGGCTACACCTTC. It yields the protein CASSLPGQGGYGYTF.

The chain is built from TRBV3-1 (or the pseudogene TRBV3-2) and TRBJ1-6; perhaps TRBD1 as D (6 bases). V was trimmed by 0 bases and J by 5 bases, leaving 14 bases between them. In germline, CDR1 is LGHDT, CDR2 YNNKEL (reference sequence). This CDR3 has 17 amino acids. The CDR3 DNA is TGTGCCAGCAGCCAAGATGGGTGGGGGCGAAATAATTCACCCCTCCACTTT. Translated: CASSQDGWGRNNSPLHF.

CDR3 sequence: CATSRDRQLNSPLHF. The CDR3 DNA is TGTGCCACCAGCAGAGATCGACAGCTGAATTCACCCCTCCACTTT. This chain links TRBV15 with TRBJ1-6, with D possibly matching TRBD1 (5 bases). The CDR3 length is 15 residues. V was clipped by 0 bases and J by 7 bases, with 10 bases between them. CDR1 is LNHNV, CDR2 YYDKDF, per germline (reference sequence).

V gene TRBV28 combines with J gene TRBJ2-7; D unresolved. From germline, CDR1 is MDHEN and CDR2 SYDVKM. This CDR3 comprises 15 residues. Trimming cost V 3 bases and J 0 bases, with 12 bases left between them. DNA for the CDR3: TGTGCCAGCAGTTTGTTGAGGCCCCTCTCCTACGAGCAGTACTTC. Translating it yields CASSLLRPLSYEQYF.

The gene calls are TRBV11-3 and TRBJ2-5; D remains unclear. The germline V gene has CDR1 SGHNT and CDR2 YENEEA. Trimming left V 3 bases short and J 7 bases short, with 12 bases between. This CDR3 has 13 amino acids. DNA of the CDR3: TGTGCCAGCAGCTTGTCCAGTATTGCGACCCAGTACTTC. Translation: CASSLSSIATQYF.

In nucleotides, the CDR3 is TGTGCCAGCAGCCTTAGGACAACTGAAGCTTTCTTT. It yields the protein CASSLRTTEAFF. The gene calls are TRBV7-2 and TRBJ1-1; D may be TRBD1 (5 bases). CDR1 is SGHTA and CDR2 is FQGNSA in the germline V gene. This CDR3 spans 12 amino acids. Trimming took 5 bases from V and 5 from J, leaving 9 bases between them.

As DNA, the CDR3 is TGCGCCAGCAGCTTGAACGGGGGTTCCTCCTACGAGCAGTACTTC. Residues: CASSLNGGSSYEQYF. The chain combines TRBV5-1 with TRBJ2-7; tentative D call: TRBD2 (6 bases). Germline V gene sequence: CDR1 SGHRS, CDR2 YFSETQ. This CDR3 is built from 15 residues. V was trimmed by 1 base and J by 0 bases, leaving 11 bases between them. Supplemented by reference TRBV5-1 and TRBJ2-7, the full variable domain reads KAGVTQTPRYLIKTRGQQVTLSCSPISGHRSVSWYQQTPGQGLQFLFEYFSETQRNKGNFPGRFSGRQFSNSRSEMNVSTLELGDSALYLCASSLNGGSSYEQYFGPGTRLTVT.

This chain connects TRBV12-3 or TRBV12-4 to TRBJ1-1; the D gene is possibly TRBD1 (5 bases). V was cut by 4 bases and J by 5 bases, with 8 bases left in between. The CDR3 loop spans 12 amino acids. The CDR3 loop is CASSYGGTEAFF. In DNA form, the CDR3 reads TGTGCCAGCAGTTACGGGGGGACTGAAGCTTTCTTT.

J is TRBJ1-1 and V is TRBV12-5, with unresolved D. The CDR3 extends over 13 amino acids. With 4 bases removed from V and 2 bases from J, the gap between germline ends came to 8 bases. Germline assignment: CDR1 LGHNT and CDR2 FRNRAP. The CDR3 bases are TGTGCTAGTGGTTACGGGGTTAACACTGAAGCTTTCTTT. It translates to CASGYGVNTEAFF. Full variable domain (rest looked up from reference TRBV12-5 and TRBJ1-1): DARVTQTPRHKVTEMGQEVTMRCQPILGHNTVFWYRQTMMQGLELLAYFRNRAPLDDSGMPKDRFSAEMPDATLATLKIQPSEPRDSAVYFCASGYGVNTEAFFGQGTRLTVV.

This clone was counted only a few times. The chain employs TRBV13 and TRBJ1-6, with 7 positions matching TRBD1. This CDR3 contains 14 residues. Per the germline V gene, CDR1 is PRHDT and CDR2 is FYEKMQ (reference sequence). J was trimmed by 7 bases and V by 5 bases; bases with no gene match: 5. The DNA for the CDR3 is TGTGCCAGCAGCATGCTACAGGGGAATTCACCCCTCCACTTT. Protein sequence: CASSMLQGNSPLHF.

V and J are TRBV6-5 and TRBJ1-2, with 9 bases matching TRBD1. Germline trimming cut 8 bases from V and 0 bases from J; bases unmatched to any gene: 1. The CDR3 is 13 amino acids. The germline gives CDR1 MNHEY, CDR2 SVGAGI. The CDR3 loop is CASGQGPNYGYTF. In nucleotides, the CDR3 is TGTGCCAGCGGACAGGGGCCTAACTATGGCTACACCTTC.

V and J are TRBV20-1 and TRBJ1-5; 9 bases agree with TRBD1. V lost 3 bases, J lost 5 bases, and 2 bases stayed unmatched. The CDR3 length is 13 residues. Germline V gives CDR1 DFQATT, CDR2 SNEGSKA (reference sequence). The CDR3 nucleotides read TGCAGTGCTAGTAGGGACAGGGATCAGCCCCAGCATTTT. It translates to CSASRDRDQPQHF.

As to this clone: A read error may produce the germline difference seen at one junction end. The CDR3 loop reads CASSYSTGMQNF. In nucleotides, the CDR3 is TGTGCCAGCAGTTACTCGACCGGGATGCAGAACTTC. V is TRBV6-6 and J is TRBJ2-7, with a possible D match to TRBD2 (5 bases). Looked up from germline, CDR1 is MNHNY and CDR2 is SVGAGI (reference sequence). The CDR3 is 12 residues long.